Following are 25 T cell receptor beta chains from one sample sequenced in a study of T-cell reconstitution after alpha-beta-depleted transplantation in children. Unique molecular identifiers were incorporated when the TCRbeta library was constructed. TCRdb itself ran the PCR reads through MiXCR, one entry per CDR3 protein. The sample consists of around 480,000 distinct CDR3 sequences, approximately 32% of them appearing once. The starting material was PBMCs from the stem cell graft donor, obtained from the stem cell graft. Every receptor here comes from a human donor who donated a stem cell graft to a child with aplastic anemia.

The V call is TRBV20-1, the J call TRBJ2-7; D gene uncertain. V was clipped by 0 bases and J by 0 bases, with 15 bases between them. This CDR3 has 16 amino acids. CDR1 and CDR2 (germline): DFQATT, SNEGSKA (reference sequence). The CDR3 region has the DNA TGCAGTGCTAGAGAAGTGGATACCGGAAGCTCCTACGAGCAGTACTTC. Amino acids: CSAREVDTGSSYEQYF.

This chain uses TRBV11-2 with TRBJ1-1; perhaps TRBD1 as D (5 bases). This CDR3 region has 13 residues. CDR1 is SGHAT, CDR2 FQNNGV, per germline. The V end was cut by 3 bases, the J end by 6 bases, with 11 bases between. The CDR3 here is CASSFGGNAEAFF. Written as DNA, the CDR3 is TGTGCCAGCAGCTTTGGGGGAAACGCTGAAGCTTTCTTT.

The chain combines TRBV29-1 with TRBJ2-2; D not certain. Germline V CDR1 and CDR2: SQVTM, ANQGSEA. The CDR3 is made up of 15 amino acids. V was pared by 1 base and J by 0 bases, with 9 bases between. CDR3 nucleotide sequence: TGCAGCGTTGAAGCGGATGGTGCGAACACCGGGGAGCTGTTTTTT. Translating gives CSVEADGANTGELFF.

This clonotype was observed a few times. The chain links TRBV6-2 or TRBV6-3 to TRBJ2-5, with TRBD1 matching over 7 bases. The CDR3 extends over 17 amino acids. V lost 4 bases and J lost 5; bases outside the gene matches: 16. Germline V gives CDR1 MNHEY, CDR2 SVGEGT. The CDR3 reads CASSSVDRELFSETQYF. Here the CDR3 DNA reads TGTGCCAGCAGTTCAGTTGACAGGGAGCTCTTTTCGGAGACCCAGTACTTC.

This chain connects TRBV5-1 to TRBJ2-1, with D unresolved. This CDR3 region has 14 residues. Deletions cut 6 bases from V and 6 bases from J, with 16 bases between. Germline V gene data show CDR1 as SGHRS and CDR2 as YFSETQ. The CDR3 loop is CASTEPPAANEQFF. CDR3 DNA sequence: TGCGCCAGCACCGAACCCCCCGCGGCCAATGAGCAGTTCTTC.

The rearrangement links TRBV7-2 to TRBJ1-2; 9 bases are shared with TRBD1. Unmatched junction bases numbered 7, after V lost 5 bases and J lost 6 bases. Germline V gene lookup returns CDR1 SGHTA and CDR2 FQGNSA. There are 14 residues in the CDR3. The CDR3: CASSVQGQGHGYTF. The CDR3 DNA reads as TGTGCCAGCAGCGTACAGGGACAGGGCCATGGCTACACCTTC.

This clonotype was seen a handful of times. CDR3 in amino acids: CASSLEGIGYYGYTF. CDR3 DNA sequence: TGTGCCAGCAGCTTGGAGGGTATCGGCTACTATGGCTACACCTTC. This sequence joins TRBV5-5 and TRBJ1-2; D is unresolved. CDR1 is SGHKS and CDR2 is YYEKEE in the germline V gene (reference sequence). V lost 0 bases and J 3 bases, leaving 12 bases between the germline ends. The CDR3 is 15 amino acids.

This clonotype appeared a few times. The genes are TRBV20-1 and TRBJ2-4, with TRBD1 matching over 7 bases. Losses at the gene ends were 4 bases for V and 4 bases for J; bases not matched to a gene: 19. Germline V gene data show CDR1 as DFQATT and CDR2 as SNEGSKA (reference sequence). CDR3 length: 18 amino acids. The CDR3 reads CSATRDSLLLRVKNIQYF. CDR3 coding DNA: TGCAGTGCTACAAGGGACAGTCTGCTATTAAGGGTTAAAAACATTCAGTACTTC.

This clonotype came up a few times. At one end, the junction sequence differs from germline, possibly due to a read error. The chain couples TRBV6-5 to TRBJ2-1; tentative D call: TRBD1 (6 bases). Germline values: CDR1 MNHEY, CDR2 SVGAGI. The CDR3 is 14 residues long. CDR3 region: CAISYRTEYNEQFF. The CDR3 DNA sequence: TGTGCCATCAGTTACCGGACAGAATACAATGAGCAGTTCTTC.

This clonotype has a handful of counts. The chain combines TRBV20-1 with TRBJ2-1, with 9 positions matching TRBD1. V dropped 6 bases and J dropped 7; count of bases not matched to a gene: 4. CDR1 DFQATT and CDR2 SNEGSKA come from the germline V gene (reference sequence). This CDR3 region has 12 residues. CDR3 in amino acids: CSAKGTGNEQFF. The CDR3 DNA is TGCAGTGCCAAGGGGACAGGGAATGAGCAGTTCTTC.

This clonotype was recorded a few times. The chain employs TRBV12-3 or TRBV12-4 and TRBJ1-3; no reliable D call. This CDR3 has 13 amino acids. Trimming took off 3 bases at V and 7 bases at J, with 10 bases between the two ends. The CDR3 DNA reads TGTGCCAGCAGTTTGCGGTATTGTAACACCATATATTTT. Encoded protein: CASSLRYCNTIYF.

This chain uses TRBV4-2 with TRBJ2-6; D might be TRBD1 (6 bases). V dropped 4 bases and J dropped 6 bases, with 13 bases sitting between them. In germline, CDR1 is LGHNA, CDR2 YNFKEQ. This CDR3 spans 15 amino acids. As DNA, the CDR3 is TGTGCCAGCAGCCTGCCGGGACAAGCGGCCAACGTCCTGACTTTC. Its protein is CASSLPGQAANVLTF.

The CDR3 coding sequence is TGCGCCAGCAGCCAATTCGGACTAGCGGGTCCCAATGAGCAGTTCTTC. This translates into CASSQFGLAGPNEQFF. The chain links TRBV4-3 to TRBJ2-1; 11 bases are a match to TRBD2. There are 16 residues in the CDR3. Losses at the gene ends were 2 bases for V and 6 bases for J; bases not matched to a gene: 6. The germline V gene encodes CDR1 LGHNA and CDR2 YSLEER.

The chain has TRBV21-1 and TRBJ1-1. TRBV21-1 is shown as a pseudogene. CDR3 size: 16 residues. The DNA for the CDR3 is TGTGCCAGCAGCAAAGTAGAGGGTGTGGGGAACACTGAAGCTTTCTTT. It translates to CASSKVEGVGNTEAFF.

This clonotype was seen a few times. CDR3 DNA: TGTGCCAGCAGTCCGGGACTAGCGGGAGCCGGGGAGCTGTTTTTT. It specifies CASSPGLAGAGELFF. This chain connects TRBV6-1 to TRBJ2-2, with TRBD2 matching 14 bases. With 5 bases clipped from V and 6 bases from J, the junction kept 2 bases outside the gene matches. Looked up from germline, CDR1 is MNHNS and CDR2 is SASEGT. This CDR3 is 15 amino acids long.

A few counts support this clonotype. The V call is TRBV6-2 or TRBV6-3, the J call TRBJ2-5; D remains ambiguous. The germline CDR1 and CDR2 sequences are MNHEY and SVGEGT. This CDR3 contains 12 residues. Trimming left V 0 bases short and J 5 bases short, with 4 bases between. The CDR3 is CASSYSTETQYF. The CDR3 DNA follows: TGTGCCAGCAGTTACTCGACGGAGACCCAGTACTTC.

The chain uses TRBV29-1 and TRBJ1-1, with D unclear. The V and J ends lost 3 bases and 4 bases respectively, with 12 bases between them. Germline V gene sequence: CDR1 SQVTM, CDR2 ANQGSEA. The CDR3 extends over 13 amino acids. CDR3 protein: CSVEFGPVTEAFF. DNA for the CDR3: TGCAGCGTTGAGTTCGGGCCGGTCACTGAAGCTTTCTTT.

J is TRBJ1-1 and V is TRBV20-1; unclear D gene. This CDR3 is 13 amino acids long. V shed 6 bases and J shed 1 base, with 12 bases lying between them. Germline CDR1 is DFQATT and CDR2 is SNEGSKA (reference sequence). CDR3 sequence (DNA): TGCAGTGCCCGAAAAGCGGAGAACACTGAAGCTTTCTTT. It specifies CSARKAENTEAFF.

The CDR3 sequence is CATSRGSNTGELFF. The CDR3 DNA reads as TGTGCCACCAGTAGGGGATCGAACACCGGGGAGCTGTTTTTT. The gene calls are TRBV24-1 and TRBJ2-2, with D tentatively TRBD1 (5 bases). V was trimmed by 6 bases and J by 0 bases, leaving 7 bases between them. The germline CDR1 and CDR2 sequences are KGHDR and SFDVKD. The CDR3 covers 14 residues.

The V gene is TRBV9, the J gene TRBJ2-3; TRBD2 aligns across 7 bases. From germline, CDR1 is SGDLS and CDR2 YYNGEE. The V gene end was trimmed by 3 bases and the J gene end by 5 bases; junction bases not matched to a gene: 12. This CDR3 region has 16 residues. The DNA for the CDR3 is TGTGCCAGCAGCGAGCTTTCTAGGACTAGTTTAGATACGCAGTATTTT. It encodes CASSELSRTSLDTQYF.

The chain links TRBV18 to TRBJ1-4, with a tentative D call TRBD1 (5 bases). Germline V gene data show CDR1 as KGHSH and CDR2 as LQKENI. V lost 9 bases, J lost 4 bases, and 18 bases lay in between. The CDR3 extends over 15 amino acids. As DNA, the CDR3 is TGTGCCAGTCAAGCGGGGCAGCGTCTTAATGAAAAACTGTTTTTT. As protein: CASQAGQRLNEKLFF.

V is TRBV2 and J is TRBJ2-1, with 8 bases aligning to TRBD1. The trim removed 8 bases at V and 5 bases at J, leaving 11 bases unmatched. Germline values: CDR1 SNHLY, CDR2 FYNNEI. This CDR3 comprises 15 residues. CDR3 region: CASCFGQGSNNEQFF. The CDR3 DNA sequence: TGTGCCAGCTGTTTCGGACAGGGAAGCAACAATGAGCAGTTCTTC.

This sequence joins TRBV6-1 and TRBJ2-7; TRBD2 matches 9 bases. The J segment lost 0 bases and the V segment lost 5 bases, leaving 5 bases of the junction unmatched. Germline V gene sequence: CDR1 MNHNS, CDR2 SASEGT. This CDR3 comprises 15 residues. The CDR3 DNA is TGTGCCAGCAGTCGAAGCGGGAGGCACTCCTACGAGCAGTACTTC. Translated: CASSRSGRHSYEQYF.

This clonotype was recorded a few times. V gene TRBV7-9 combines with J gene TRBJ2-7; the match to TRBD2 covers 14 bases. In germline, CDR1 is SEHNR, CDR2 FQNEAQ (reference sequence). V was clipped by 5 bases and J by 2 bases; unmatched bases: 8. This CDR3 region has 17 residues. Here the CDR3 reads CASSIMGTSGSTYEQYF. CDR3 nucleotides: TGTGCCAGCAGCATAATGGGGACTAGCGGGAGTACCTACGAGCAGTACTTC.

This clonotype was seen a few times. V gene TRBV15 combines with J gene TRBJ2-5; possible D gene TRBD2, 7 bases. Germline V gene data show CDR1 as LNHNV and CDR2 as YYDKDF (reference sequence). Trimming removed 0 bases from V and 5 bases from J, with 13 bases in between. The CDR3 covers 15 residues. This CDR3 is CATSRDRGGEETQYF. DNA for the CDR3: TGTGCCACCAGCAGAGACCGCGGGGGCGAGGAGACCCAGTACTTC.